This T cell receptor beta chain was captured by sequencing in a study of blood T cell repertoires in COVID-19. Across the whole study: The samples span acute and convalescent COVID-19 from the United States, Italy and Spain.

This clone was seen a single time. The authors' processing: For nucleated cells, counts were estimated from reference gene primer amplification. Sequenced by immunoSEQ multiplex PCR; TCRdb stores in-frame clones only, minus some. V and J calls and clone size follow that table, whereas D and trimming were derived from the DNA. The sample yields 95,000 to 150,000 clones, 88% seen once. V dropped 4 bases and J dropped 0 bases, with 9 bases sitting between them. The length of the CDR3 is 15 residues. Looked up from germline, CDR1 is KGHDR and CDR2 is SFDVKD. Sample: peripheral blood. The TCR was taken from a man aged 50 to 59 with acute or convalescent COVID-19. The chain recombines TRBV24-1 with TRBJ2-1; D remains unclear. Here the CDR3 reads CATSDPSYSYNEQFF. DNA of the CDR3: TGTGCCACCAGTGACCCCAGTTACTCCTACAATGAGCAGTTCTTC.